A selection of T cell receptor beta chains follows, all from one sample in a study of beta chain features in type 1 diabetes. Assay used: immunoSEQ multiplex PCR; TCRdb lists only in-frame clones, some missing. The data show about 160,000 clones, 7.5% to 10% seen once. Material: central memory CD4+ T cells from blood. The source is a woman aged 18-29 years in good health. Both conserved end residues are part of each CDR3. The order of the fields is V gene, J gene, clone size, D gene, CDR3 DNA, CDR3 protein. The D gene is left open where the match is weak. The size of a clone is reported for some rows only, either as once, few or many, or as a class for expanded clones.

V: TRBV7-3; J: TRBJ2-5; size: few; D: -; DNA: TGTGCCAGCAGTTTATTGCGCTGGGAGACCCAGTACTTC; CDR3: CASSLLRWETQYF
V: TRBV7-9; J: TRBJ2-7; size: -; D: TRBD1; DNA: TGTGCCAGCAGTTCGGGACAGGCCTTCTCCTACGAGCAGTACTTC; CDR3: CASSSGQAFSYEQYF
V: TRBV5-4; J: TRBJ2-5; size: -; D: -; DNA: TGTGCCAGCAGCCCAGACCGAGGGGGAGAGACCCAGTACTTC; CDR3: CASSPDRGGETQYF
V: TRBV7-2; J: TRBJ1-5; size: -; D: TRBD1; DNA: TGTGCCAGCAGTTTAAGCCACGGACAGGAGAATCAGCCCCAGCATTTT; CDR3: CASSLSHGQENQPQHF
V: TRBV5-1; J: TRBJ2-5; size: -; D: -; DNA: TGCGCCAGCAGCTTGTTAAGAGGCGTAGGAGAGACCCAGTACTTC; CDR3: CASSLLRGVGETQYF
V: TRBV10-3; J: TRBJ2-5; size: few; D: -; DNA: TGTGCCATCAGTGGAGGGCCAGAGACCCAGTACTTC; CDR3: CAISGGPETQYF
V: TRBV30; J: TRBJ2-5; size: -; D: -; DNA: TGTGCCTGGAGTGTTGGGAACGAGGGAGAGACCCAGTACTTC; CDR3: CAWSVGNEGETQYF
V: TRBV5-1; J: TRBJ2-7; size: few; D: -; DNA: TGCGCCAGCAGCTTGAGGGCAGGGTACGAGCAGTACTTC; CDR3: CASSLRAGYEQYF
V: TRBV7-9; J: TRBJ2-3; size: few; D: -; DNA: TGTGCCAGCAGCCGGACTTCTATGGGGGATACGCAGTATTTT; CDR3: CASSRTSMGDTQYF
V: TRBV5-4; J: TRBJ2-1; size: -; D: -; DNA: TGTGCCAGCAGCTTGTCGAGGGCCCGCTACAATGAGCAGTTCTTC; CDR3: CASSLSRARYNEQFF
V: TRBV4-2; J: TRBJ2-3; size: few; D: TRBD2; DNA: TGTGCCAGCAGCAATGAAGGGCTAGCGGGAGGTAGCACAGATACGCAGTATTTT; CDR3: CASSNEGLAGGSTDTQYF
V: TRBV25-1; J: TRBJ2-5; size: few; D: -; DNA: TGTGCCAGCAGTTTCGAGGCCAGGGGAAAGACCCAGTACTTC; CDR3: CASSFEARGKTQYF
V: TRBV7-9; J: TRBJ2-1; size: -; D: -; DNA: TGTGCCAGCAGGCCCTGGCATCCAGCGCAGTACAATGAGCAGTTCTTC; CDR3: CASRPWHPAQYNEQFF
V: TRBV5-1; J: TRBJ2-5; size: few; D: TRBD2; DNA: TGCGCCAGCAGCTTAGGGACTAGCGGGAGGGAGACCCAGTACTTC; CDR3: CASSLGTSGRETQYF
V: TRBV14; J: TRBJ2-1; size: few; D: -; DNA: TGTGCCAGCAGCCATCAATACAGGGAATTCTACAATGAGCAGTTCTTC; CDR3: CASSHQYREFYNEQFF
V: TRBV29-1; J: TRBJ2-1; size: medium-sized; D: -; DNA: TGCAGCGTTGAGTTTCAGATTTACAATGAGCAGTTCTTC; CDR3: CSVEFQIYNEQFF
V: TRBV5-1; J: TRBJ1-2; size: -; D: -; DNA: TGCGCCAGCAGCTACCGGGCCGAGGGTGGCTACACCTTC; CDR3: CASSYRAEGGYTF
V: TRBV11-3; J: TRBJ2-7; size: -; D: -; DNA: TGTGCCAGCAGCTTAGCGACTATTACCTACGAGCAGTACTTC; CDR3: CASSLATITYEQYF